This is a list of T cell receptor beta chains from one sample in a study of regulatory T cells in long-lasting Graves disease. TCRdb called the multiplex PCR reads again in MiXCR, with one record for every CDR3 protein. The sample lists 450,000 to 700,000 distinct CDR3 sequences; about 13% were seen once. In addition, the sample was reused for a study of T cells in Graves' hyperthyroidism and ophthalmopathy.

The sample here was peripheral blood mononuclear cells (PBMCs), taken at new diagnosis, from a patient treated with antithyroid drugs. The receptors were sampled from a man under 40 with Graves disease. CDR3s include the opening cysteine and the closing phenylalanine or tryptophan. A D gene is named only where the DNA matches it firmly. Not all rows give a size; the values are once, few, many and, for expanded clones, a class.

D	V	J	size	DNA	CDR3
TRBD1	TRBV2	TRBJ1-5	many	TGTGCCAGCACGGGACAGGGAAGCAATCAGCCCCAGCATTTT	CASTGQGSNQPQHF
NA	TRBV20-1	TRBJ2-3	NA	TGCAGTGCTAGAGAAGACACTAGCACAGATACGCAGTATTTT	CSAREDTSTDTQYF
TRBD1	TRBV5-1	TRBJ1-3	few	TGCGCCAGCAGCTTCCGGGACAGCGGCTACTCTGGAAACACCATATATTTT	CASSFRDSGYSGNTIYF
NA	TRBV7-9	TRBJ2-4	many	TGTGCCAGCAGCCGCGCCCAGGGTCCAAACATTCAGTACTTC	CASSRAQGPNIQYF
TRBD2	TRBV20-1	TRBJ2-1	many	TGCAGTGCACCGACTAGCGGGAGCAATGAGCAGTTCTTC	CSAPTSGSNEQFF
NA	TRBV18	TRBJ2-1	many	TGTGCCAGCTCACCGGGGGAAGATAGGGAGCAGTTCTTC	CASSPGEDREQFF
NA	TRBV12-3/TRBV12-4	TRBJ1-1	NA	TGTGCCAGCAGTTACCCGGAGGGGATCAACACTGAAGCTTTCTTT	CASSYPEGINTEAFF
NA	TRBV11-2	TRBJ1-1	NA	TGTGCCAGCAGCTTGGGGTGGGTGGGAGACACTGAAGCTTTCTTT	CASSLGWVGDTEAFF
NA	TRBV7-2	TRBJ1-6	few	TGTGCCAGCAGCTTAGGGGGGGTGGCCCTCCACTTT	CASSLGGVALHF
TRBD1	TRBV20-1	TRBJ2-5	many	TGCAGTGCCGGGACAGGGGTAGAGACCCAGTACTTC	CSAGTGVETQYF
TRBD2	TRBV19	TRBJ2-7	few	TGTGCCAGTACCCCTAGCGGGAGGGCCAACGAGCAGTACTTC	CASTPSGRANEQYF
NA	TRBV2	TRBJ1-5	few	TGTGCCAGCAGTGAGTTGGGGGGAGGACAGCCCCAGCATTTT	CASSELGGGQPQHF
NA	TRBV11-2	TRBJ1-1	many	TGTGCCAGCAGCTTAACGCATTCGAACACTGAAGCTTTCTTT	CASSLTHSNTEAFF
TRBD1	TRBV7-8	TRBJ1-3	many	TGTGCCAGCAGCCAGGGGGTTGGGGGCCCTGGAAACACCATATATTTT	CASSQGVGGPGNTIYF
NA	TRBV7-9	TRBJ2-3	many	TGTGCCAGCAGCACCCAGCTGGCAGATACGCAGTATTTT	CASSTQLADTQYF
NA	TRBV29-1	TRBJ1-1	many	TGCAGCGTTTCGGGCGGACCTTCGGGGACTGAAGCTTTCTTT	CSVSGGPSGTEAFF
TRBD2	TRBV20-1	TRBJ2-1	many	TGCAGTGCTATCCGCTTAGCGGGAGAAGGTTACAATGAGCAGTTCTTC	CSAIRLAGEGYNEQFF
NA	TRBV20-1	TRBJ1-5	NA	TGCAGTGCTCGGACGGCCCCTGAGCCCCAGCATTTT	CSARTAPEPQHF
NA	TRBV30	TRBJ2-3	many	TGTGCCTGGGGGTATCATACGCAGTATTTT	CAWGYHTQYF
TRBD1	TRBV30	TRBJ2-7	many	TGTGCCTGGAGTCGGGACAGGCAGTACTTC	CAWSRDRQYF
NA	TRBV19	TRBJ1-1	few	TGTGCCAGTAGTATCAACCGGTACACTGAAGCTTTCTTT	CASSINRYTEAFF
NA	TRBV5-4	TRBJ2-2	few	TGTGCCAGCAGCTCCGGGACTTCAATACTCACCGGGGAGCTGTTTTTT	CASSSGTSILTGELFF
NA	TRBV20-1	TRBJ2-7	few	TGCAGTGCTACGACGGACAGCGGGGCCTACGAGCAGTACTTC	CSATTDSGAYEQYF
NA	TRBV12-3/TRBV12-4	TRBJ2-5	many	TGTGCCAGCGGCGTTGGCGGGAAACAAGAGACCCAGTACTTC	CASGVGGKQETQYF
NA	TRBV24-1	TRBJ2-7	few	TGTGCCACCAGTGATTTAGGCGAGCAGTACTTC	CATSDLGEQYF
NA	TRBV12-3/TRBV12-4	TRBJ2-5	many	TGTGCCAGCAGTTTGAATCCGGGACCCGAAGAGACCCAGTACTTC	CASSLNPGPEETQYF
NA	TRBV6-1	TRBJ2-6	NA	TGTGCCAGCAGGACGCGGGGAGGGGGGACCGGGGCCAACGTCCTGACTTTC	CASRTRGGGTGANVLTF
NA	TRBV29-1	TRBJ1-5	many	TGCAGCGTTTTGGATCCGTATAGCAATCAGCCCCAGCATTTT	CSVLDPYSNQPQHF
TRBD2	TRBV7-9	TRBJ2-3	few	TGTGCCAGCAGCCGCCTGGGCGGGAGGGCCCGGAAAGATACGCAGTATTTT	CASSRLGGRARKDTQYF